A selection of T cell receptor beta chains follows, all from one sample in a study of blood T cells in healthy people across ages. TCRdb reanalysed the 5' RACE reads using MiXCR and keeps one entry per CDR3 protein. The repertoire holds 1,500,000 or so distinct CDR3 sequences, with roughly 64% as singletons. Sequenced sample: blood. These receptors all come from a man aged 18-30 years in good health. CDR3s include the opening cysteine and the closing phenylalanine or tryptophan. D genes are given only for firm matches. Rows give clone size only sometimes, using once, few, many, or a class for an expanded clone.

TRBJ2-5 | TRBV12-3/TRBV12-4 | NA | NA | CASSPSKAAVTQYF | TGTGCCAGCAGCCCTTCGAAAGCTGCCGTGACCCAGTACTTC
TRBJ2-1 | TRBV7-9 | NA | TRBD2 | CASSPLGLAGFNEQFF | TGTGCCAGCAGCCCGTTAGGACTAGCGGGATTCAATGAGCAGTTCTTC
TRBJ2-7 | TRBV6-5 | NA | NA | CASSRLARTASYEQYF | TGTGCCAGCAGCCGCTTAGCTCGGACAGCCTCCTACGAGCAGTACTTC
TRBJ2-1 | TRBV2 | NA | TRBD2 | CASTLLLAGDEQFF | TGTGCCAGCACCCTTTTACTAGCGGGAGATGAGCAGTTCTTC
TRBJ2-3 | TRBV20-1 | few | NA | CSARGRAGWSADTQYF | TGCAGTGCTAGGGGTAGGGCGGGATGGTCTGCAGATACGCAGTATTTT
TRBJ1-5 | TRBV27 | NA | NA | CASSLSRGTDQPQHF | TGTGCCAGCAGTTTATCGAGAGGAACGGACCAGCCCCAGCATTTT
TRBJ2-2 | TRBV2 | NA | NA | CASRRDSATGELFF | TGTGCCAGCAGGCGGGATTCGGCCACCGGGGAGCTGTTTTTT
TRBJ2-7 | TRBV4-3 | NA | NA | CASSPTMGPTSYEQYF | TGCGCCAGCAGCCCGACCATGGGGCCAACCTCCTACGAGCAGTACTTC
TRBJ2-1 | TRBV14 | NA | NA | CAGSRRLSSYNEQFF | TGTGCCGGCAGCCGGAGACTCAGCTCCTACAATGAGCAGTTCTTC
TRBJ2-1 | TRBV28 | NA | NA | CASSSVGRSSNEQFF | TGTGCCAGCAGTTCCGTAGGACGCTCAAGCAATGAGCAGTTCTTC
TRBJ2-7 | TRBV4-1 | NA | TRBD2 | CASHPGTSRHYEQYF | TGCGCCAGCCATCCCGGGACTAGCCGACACTACGAGCAGTACTTC
TRBJ2-7 | TRBV7-2 | NA | NA | CASSWLGNEQYF | TGTGCCAGCAGCTGGCTCGGGAATGAGCAGTACTTC
TRBJ2-3 | TRBV7-9 | few | TRBD2 | CASSSSGKAVNTQYF | TGTGCCAGCAGCTCGAGCGGGAAAGCTGTGAATACGCAGTATTTT
TRBJ2-7 | TRBV5-1 | once | NA | CASRPTRDEQYF | TGCGCCAGCAGACCCACGCGCGACGAGCAGTACTTC
TRBJ2-3 | TRBV5-1 | NA | NA | CASSLAPDTDTQYF | TGCGCCAGCAGCTTGGCCCCGGACACAGATACGCAGTATTTT
TRBJ2-1 | TRBV12-3/TRBV12-4 | NA | NA | CASRPDNEQFF | TGTGCCAGCCGACCCGACAATGAGCAGTTCTTC
TRBJ2-1 | TRBV2 | NA | NA | CASSEEGDGSEQFF | TGTGCCAGCAGTGAGGAGGGAGATGGGAGTGAGCAGTTCTTC
TRBJ2-7 | TRBV13 | NA | TRBD1 | CASSPPDRGGFYEQYF | TGTGCCAGCAGCCCCCCAGACAGGGGGGGATTCTACGAGCAGTACTTC
TRBJ2-1 | TRBV7-2 | NA | NA | CASSPIGGGMVFSYNEQFF | TGTGCCAGCAGCCCCATTGGAGGGGGCATGGTGTTCTCCTACAATGAGCAGTTCTTC
TRBJ2-3 | TRBV15 | NA | NA | CATSSQLGSTQYF | TGTGCCACCAGCAGTCAGTTGGGTAGTACGCAGTATTTT
TRBJ2-5 | TRBV21-1 | NA | NA | CASSKMYF | TGTGCCAGCAGCAAGATGTACTTC
TRBJ2-7 | TRBV11-2 | NA | NA | CASSLGAFYEQYF | TGTGCCAGCAGCTTAGGAGCCTTCTACGAGCAGTACTTC
TRBJ2-2 | TRBV11-2 | NA | TRBD1 | CASSPDRSDTGELFF | TGTGCCAGCAGCCCGGACAGGTCGGACACCGGGGAGCTGTTTTTT
TRBJ2-1 | TRBV25-1 | few | NA | CASSPSQQGKFF | TGTGCCAGCAGTCCCTCCCAGCAGGGCAAGTTCTTC
TRBJ2-4 | TRBV7-9 | NA | NA | CASSAGGKNIQYF | TGTGCCAGCAGCGCTGGAGGGAAAAACATTCAGTACTTC
TRBJ2-7 | TRBV10-3 | NA | TRBD2 | CATQLAGGTYEQYF | TGTGCCACCCAGCTAGCGGGAGGGACCTACGAGCAGTACTTC
TRBJ2-1 | TRBV6-5 | NA | TRBD2 | CASNSGSPDNEQFF | TGTGCCAGCAACAGCGGGAGTCCAGACAATGAGCAGTTCTTC
TRBJ1-5 | TRBV20-1 | NA | TRBD1 | CSAALADRANNQPQHF | TGCAGTGCGGCCCTCGCTGACAGGGCAAACAATCAGCCCCAGCATTTT
TRBJ2-1 | TRBV29-1 | NA | NA | CSVLGTGPSYNEQFF | TGCAGCGTTCTAGGTACAGGGCCGTCCTACAATGAGCAGTTCTTC
TRBJ2-5 | TRBV27 | NA | NA | CASSIVPVGETQYF | TGTGCCAGCAGTATAGTTCCCGTGGGGGAGACCCAGTACTTC
TRBJ2-5 | TRBV6-5 | NA | TRBD1 | CASSHRDRVEYF | TGTGCCAGCAGTCACAGGGACAGGGTCGAGTACTTC
TRBJ2-5 | TRBV6-5 | NA | NA | CASSLFLGGGEQYF | TGTGCCAGCAGTCTTTTCCTAGGGGGCGGGGAGCAGTACTTC
TRBJ1-1 | TRBV4-1 | NA | NA | CASTGSSNTEAFF | TGCGCCAGCACCGGGTCTTCGAACACTGAAGCTTTCTTT
TRBJ1-2 | TRBV20-1 | NA | NA | CSVRADPTYGYTF | TGCAGTGTGAGGGCGGACCCTACCTATGGCTACACCTTC
TRBJ2-7 | TRBV25-1 | few | NA | CASSDRYLRHEQYF | TGTGCCAGCAGCGACAGATACCTACGACATGAGCAGTACTTC
TRBJ2-1 | TRBV27 | NA | NA | CASSPGTPLYGNEQFF | TGTGCCAGCAGTCCAGGGACTCCCCTTTATGGGAATGAGCAGTTCTTC
TRBJ2-7 | TRBV12-3/TRBV12-4 | NA | NA | CASSRAPGGSYEQYF | TGTGCCAGCAGCCGAGCTCCCGGGGGCTCCTACGAGCAGTACTTC
TRBJ2-1 | TRBV6-4 | NA | NA | CAIKDILSYNEQFF | TGTGCCATCAAGGACATACTCTCCTACAATGAGCAGTTCTTC
TRBJ2-7 | TRBV3-1 | NA | NA | CASSQLSHEQYF | TGTGCCAGCAGCCAGCTCTCTCACGAGCAGTACTTC
TRBJ1-2 | TRBV11-2 | NA | NA | CASSQGTYGYTF | TGTGCCAGCAGTCAAGGGACATATGGCTACACCTTC
TRBJ2-1 | TRBV29-1 | NA | TRBD1 | CSVEDRDRGQETQFF | TGCAGCGTTGAAGATCGGGACAGGGGTCAAGAGACCCAGTTCTTC
TRBJ2-2 | TRBV2 | NA | NA | CASSGLKGVTGELFF | TGTGCCAGCAGCGGTTTGAAGGGGGTAACCGGGGAGCTGTTTTTT
TRBJ2-3 | TRBV20-1 | many | TRBD2 | CSARPLAGSPDTQYF | TGCAGTGCTAGACCGTTAGCGGGATCCCCCGATACGCAGTATTTT
TRBJ2-6 | TRBV7-9 | NA | TRBD1 | CASSFGTGISGANVLTF | TGTGCCAGCAGCTTTGGGACAGGTATTTCTGGGGCCAACGTCCTGACTTTC
TRBJ2-7 | TRBV7-2 | NA | NA | CASSLARRQAYF | TGTGCCAGCAGCTTAGCAAGACGCCAGGCGTACTTC
TRBJ1-1 | TRBV6-2/TRBV6-3 | NA | TRBD1 | CASSPLPDRPAEVFF | TGTGCCAGCAGCCCCCTTCCGGACAGGCCAGCTGAAGTTTTCTTT
TRBJ2-5 | TRBV6-2/TRBV6-3 | once | TRBD1 | CASSYGQVGETQYF | TGTGCCAGCAGTTATGGACAGGTCGGGGAGACCCAGTACTTC
TRBJ2-7 | TRBV20-1 | NA | NA | CSARKVGVSYEQYF | TGCAGTGCTAGGAAGGTCGGGGTCTCCTACGAGCAGTACTTC
TRBJ1-6 | TRBV10-3 | NA | NA | CAIQAERPYFSPLHF | TGTGCCATCCAGGCAGAAAGACCGTACTTCTCACCCCTCCACTTT